The text below deals with one TCR beta chain. This sample is drawn from a study of control samples from healthy donors and cancer patients. This CDR3 region has 13 residues. Trimming removed 7 bases from V and 7 bases from J, with 16 bases in between. This table comes from immunoSEQ multiplex PCR, and its TCRdb copy is limited to in-frame clones, with some not included. The sample records about 190,000 clones, approximately 90% being singletons. This chain joins TRBV12-3 or TRBV12-4 and TRBJ1-2; a possible D gene is TRBD1 (6 bases). What was sequenced was blood. This receptor was identified in a man aged 25 to 40 in good health. CDR3 protein: CASTDTGITGYTF. The CDR3 DNA reads TGTGCCAGCACCGATACAGGGATCACTGGCTACACCTTC.